The clone carrying this T cell receptor (beta chain) was seen only a few times. Its target is unknown. This entry belongs to a study of human T cells and chemical hapten exposure. The study, taken as a whole, reports: TCRs exceeding 1 in 1000 frequency stayed unchanged with DPC sensitization.

The sample's time point: healthy volunteer bleed at 2 weeks. Whole blood that had not been fractionated was the source of extracted total RNA. This CDR3 region has 14 residues. Looked up from germline, CDR1 is SEHNR and CDR2 is FQNEAQ (reference sequence). The V gene lost 5 bases and the J gene lost 3 bases, with 11 bases spanning the gap. A single record per CDR3 protein comes from TCRdb applying MiXCR to the RACE reads. The sample lists about 130,000 distinct CDR3 sequences; approximately 8.3% were seen once. The chain uses TRBV7-9 and TRBJ1-5; D is possibly TRBD1 (6 bases). Sequencing was carried out using whole blood. This TCR came from a male donor in good health. Some clones in this sample may be carry-over from other donors' samples. CDR3 in DNA: TGTGCCAGCAGCCCCGGGACACTCAATCAGCCCCAGCATTTT. Amino acids: CASSPGTLNQPQHF.